This T cell receptor (beta chain) originates from a study of low-dose radiotherapy and immunotherapy resistance in tumors. The time point denotes: before trial treatment. Trimming removed 0 bases at V and 6 bases at J, with 15 bases between. The germline gives CDR1 DFQATT, CDR2 SNEGSKA (reference sequence). The CDR3 totals 15 residues. First-strand cDNA relied on TRAV- and TRBV-specific primers spanning alpha and beta chains. TCRs were amplified for approximately 21 PCR cycles with a constant-region primer and V-primer adapter. TCRdb ran MiXCR on the reads and lists one entry per CDR3 protein. The sample holds 80,000 to 95,000 distinct CDR3 sequences, more than 8% seen once. This clonotype was detected ten times or more.

The receptor comes from a male donor with prostate cancer. J is TRBJ2-1 and V is TRBV20-1; no clear D. This sample comprised PBMCs, obtained before treatment. The CDR3 spells CSARDLETPLNEQFF. The CDR3 nucleotides are TGCAGTGCTAGAGATTTAGAGACCCCCCTCAATGAGCAGTTCTTC.